This T cell receptor (beta chain) was documented in a study of shared clonotypes between healthy human individuals. Healthy adults negative for HIV, lacking recent acute infections or vaccinations, served as donors. The authors divided CD4+ cells into CD45RA+ naive and CD45RA-negative memory subsets. Using immunoSEQ multiplex PCR, the repertoire was profiled, and TCRdb retains in-frame clones only, with some absent. The sample has some 1 million clones, more than 65% seen once. There are 17 residues in the CDR3. This sequence originates from a man in his late teens or twenties in good health. The rearrangement joins TRBV7-5 to TRBJ2-1; the table names TRBD2, a call not compared with the DNA. TRBV7-5 constitutes a pseudogene. Sequencing was performed on memory CD4+ T cells sorted from blood. Subset noted: CD45RA-negative fraction. CDR3 nucleotide sequence: TGTGCCAGAAGCTTTCGACTAGCGCTAAAAAGATACAATGAGCAGTTCTTC. Translation gives CARSFRLALKRYNEQFF.